This T cell receptor beta chain was documented in a study of blood T cell repertoires in COVID-19. Study context: Samples of COVID-19 (acute and convalescent) were obtained from the United States, Italy and Spain.

Deletions cut 6 bases from V and 7 bases from J, with 22 bases between. Germline V lookup: CDR1 SNHLY, CDR2 FYNNEI. The CDR3 length is 16 residues. The assay was immunoSEQ multiplex PCR, and TCRdb's table has in-frame clones only and misses some. Here the sample spans around 70,000 clones, 80% to 85% being singletons. The sequencing input was peripheral blood. This chain links TRBV2 with TRBJ1-5, with D possibly being TRBD1 (5 bases). The source of this sequence is an older woman with acute or convalescent COVID-19. The CDR3 here is CASSPGVPGLAQPQHF. Here the CDR3 DNA reads TGTGCCAGCAGCCCCGGAGTCCCAGGGCTGGCGCAGCCCCAGCATTTT.